This T cell receptor (beta chain) originates from a study of CD8 T cells in ankylosing spondylitis. Trimming stripped 4 bases from V and 6 bases from J, with 14 bases between. Germline values: CDR1 KGHDR, CDR2 SFDVKD. The CDR3 sequence is 14 residues long. This clonotype was seen many times. Its specificity is not known. Scientists made TCR beta libraries using quantitative 5'-RACE with molecular barcodes. TCRdb independently ran MiXCR on the 5' RACE reads; one entry per CDR3 protein. In the table there are about 130,000 distinct CDR3 sequences, 6% to 8.5% of which are singletons. General study results and limits: Prior work had noted some motif variants in reactive arthritis blood and synovial fluid. Characteristic, it appeared, of ankylosing spondylitis blood was a TCR beta motif of eight or nine highly homologous variants.

The source material was blood, either unsorted or a sorted T cell fraction (not recorded which). The rearrangement links TRBV24-1 to TRBJ1-1; D is possibly TRBD1 (5 bases). This TCR derives from a male donor with ankylosing spondylitis or in good health (not recorded which). The CDR3 sequence: CATSEARDKAEAFF. The CDR3 nucleotides read TGTGCCACCAGTGAAGCCAGGGATAAGGCTGAAGCTTTCTTT.